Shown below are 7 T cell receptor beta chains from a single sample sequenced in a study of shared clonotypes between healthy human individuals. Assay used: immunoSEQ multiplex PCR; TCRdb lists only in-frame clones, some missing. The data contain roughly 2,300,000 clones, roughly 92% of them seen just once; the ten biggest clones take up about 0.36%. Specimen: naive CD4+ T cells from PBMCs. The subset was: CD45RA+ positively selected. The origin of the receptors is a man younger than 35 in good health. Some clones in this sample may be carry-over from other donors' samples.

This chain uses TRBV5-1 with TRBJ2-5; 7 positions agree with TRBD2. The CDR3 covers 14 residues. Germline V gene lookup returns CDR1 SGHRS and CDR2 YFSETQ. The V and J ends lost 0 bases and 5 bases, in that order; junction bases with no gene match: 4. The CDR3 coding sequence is TGCGCCAGCAGCTTGGATACTAGCGCGGAGACCCAGTACTTC. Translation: CASSLDTSAETQYF. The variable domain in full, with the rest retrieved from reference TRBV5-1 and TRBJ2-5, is KAGVTQTPRYLIKTRGQQVTLSCSPISGHRSVSWYQQTPGQGLQFLFEYFSETQRNKGNFPGRFSGRQFSNSRSEMNVSTLELGDSALYLCASSLDTSAETQYFGPGTRLLVL.

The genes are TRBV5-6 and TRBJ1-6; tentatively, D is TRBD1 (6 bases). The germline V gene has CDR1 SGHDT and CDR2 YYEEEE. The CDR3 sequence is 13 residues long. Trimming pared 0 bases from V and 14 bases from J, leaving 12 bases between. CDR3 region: CASSLVGGGTLHF. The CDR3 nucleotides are TGTGCCAGCAGCTTGGTAGGGGGGGGAACCCTCCACTTT.

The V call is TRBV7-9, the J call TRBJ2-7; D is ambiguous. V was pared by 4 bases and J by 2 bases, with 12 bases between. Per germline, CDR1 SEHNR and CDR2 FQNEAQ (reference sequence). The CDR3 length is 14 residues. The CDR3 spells CASSYRTGPYEQYF. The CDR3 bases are TGTGCCAGCAGCTACCGGACCGGACCCTACGAGCAGTACTTC.

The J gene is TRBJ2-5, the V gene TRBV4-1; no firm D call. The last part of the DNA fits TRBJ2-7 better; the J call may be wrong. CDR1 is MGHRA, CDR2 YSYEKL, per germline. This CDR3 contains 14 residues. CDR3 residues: CASSQGRNSYEQYF. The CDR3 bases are TGCGCCAGCAGCCAAGGCCGGAACTCCTACGAGCAGTACTTC.

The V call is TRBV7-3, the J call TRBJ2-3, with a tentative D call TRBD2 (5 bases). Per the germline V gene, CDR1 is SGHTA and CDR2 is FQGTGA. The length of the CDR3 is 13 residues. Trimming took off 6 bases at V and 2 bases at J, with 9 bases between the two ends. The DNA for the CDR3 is TGTGCCAGCAGTTCGACTACCACAGATACGCAGTATTTT. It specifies CASSSTTTDTQYF.

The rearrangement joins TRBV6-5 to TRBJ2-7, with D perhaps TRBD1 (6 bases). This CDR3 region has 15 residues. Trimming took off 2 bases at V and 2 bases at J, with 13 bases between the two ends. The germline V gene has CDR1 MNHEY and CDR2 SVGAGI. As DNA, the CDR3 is TGTGCCAGCAGTTACGCCAGGGGCGAAGCCTACGAGCAGTACTTC. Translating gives CASSYARGEAYEQYF.

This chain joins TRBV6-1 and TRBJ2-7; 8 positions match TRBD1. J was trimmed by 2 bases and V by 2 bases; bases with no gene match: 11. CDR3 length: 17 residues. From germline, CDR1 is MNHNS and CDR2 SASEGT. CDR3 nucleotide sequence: TGTGCCAGCAGTGAATCCGGACAGGGCCGATTCCCCTACGAGCAGTACTTC. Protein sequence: CASSESGQGRFPYEQYF.